Shown below are 27 T cell receptor beta chains from a single sample sequenced in a study of blood T cell repertoires in COVID-19. Generated by immunoSEQ multiplex PCR, the TCRdb table keeps only in-frame clones and is missing some. The sample carries about 84,000 clones, roughly 80% recorded once. The sequenced sample consisted of peripheral blood. These receptors were taken from a woman of 80 years or more with acute or convalescent COVID-19.

The V and J genes are TRBV30 and TRBJ2-2; a possible D gene is TRBD2 (5 bases). The CDR3 has 14 amino acids. V was cut by 1 base and J by 2 bases, with 8 bases left in between. Germline loops: CDR1 GTSNPN, CDR2 SVGIG (reference sequence). CDR3 residues: CAWSERTNTGELFF. DNA of the CDR3: TGTGCCTGGAGTGAAAGGACTAACACCGGGGAGCTGTTTTTT.

The chain employs TRBV7-3 and TRBJ2-5; tentatively, D is TRBD2 (6 bases). The V end lost 5 bases, the J end lost 5 bases, and 12 bases lay between the germline ends. Germline V lookup: CDR1 SGHTA, CDR2 FQGTGA. This CDR3 is 13 amino acids long. The CDR3 nucleotides are TGTGCCAGCAGCCCAGGAGGGGTCGAGACCCAGTACTTC. It translates to CASSPGGVETQYF.

This rearrangement joins TRBV6-5 to TRBJ1-5; 11 positions match TRBD1. V shed 6 bases and J 5 bases; nucleotides not matched to a gene: 6. Germline-derived CDR1 and CDR2 are MNHEY and SVGAGI. This CDR3 has 15 amino acids. Written as DNA, the CDR3 is TGTGCCAGCAGCCTTGGACAGGGGGCGTATCAGCCCCAGCATTTT. Protein product: CASSLGQGAYQPQHF.

The sample holds many counts of this clone. This sequence joins TRBV7-2 and TRBJ1-3; D ambiguous. Trimming took 4 bases from V and 6 from J, leaving 10 bases between them. Germline lookup yields CDR1 SGHTA and CDR2 FQGNSA. This CDR3 has 13 amino acids. The CDR3 here is CASSSQGENTIYF. CDR3 nucleotide sequence: TGTGCCAGCAGCTCTCAAGGAGAAAACACCATATATTTT.

Only a few counts were recorded for this clone. The chain uses TRBV19 and TRBJ1-2; D gene ambiguous. Trimming removed 1 base at V and 8 bases at J, with 17 bases between. The CDR3 covers 15 residues. The germline V gene has CDR1 LNHDA and CDR2 SQIVND (reference sequence). The CDR3 region has the DNA TGTGCCAGTAGTATAGGCCTCGGGGTCGGGTACGGCTACACCTTC. Its protein is CASSIGLGVGYGYTF.

The rearrangement joins TRBV4-3 to TRBJ2-7; 7 bases are shared with TRBD2. The CDR3 loop spans 17 amino acids. CDR1 and CDR2 (germline): LGHNA, YSLEER. With 0 bases clipped from V and 1 base from J, the junction kept 9 bases outside the gene matches. As DNA, the CDR3 is TGCGCCAGCAGCCAAGATCTCACGGGGGGTAAATCCTACGAGCAGTACTTC. Encoded protein: CASSQDLTGGKSYEQYF.

V usage is TRBV11-3 and J usage is TRBJ2-3; D is unclear. The V end lost 5 bases, the J end lost 6 bases, and 15 bases lay between the germline ends. CDR1 SGHNT and CDR2 YENEEA come from the germline V gene. This CDR3 has 14 residues. CDR3 sequence reads: CASSPRFPGDTQYF. CDR3 bases: TGTGCCAGCAGCCCAAGGTTTCCCGGGGATACGCAGTATTTT.

The V gene is TRBV19, the J gene TRBJ1-4, with D perhaps matching TRBD1 (6 bases). Trimming left V 6 bases short and J 4 bases short, with 18 bases between. The CDR3 runs to 16 residues. CDR1 is LNHDA, CDR2 SQIVND, per germline (reference sequence). CDR3 amino acids: CASRDGTYRDNEKLFF. DNA for the CDR3: TGTGCCAGTAGGGATGGAACGTACAGGGATAATGAAAAACTGTTTTTT.

The V call is TRBV5-4, the J call TRBJ2-3; D not certain. CDR1 SGHNT and CDR2 YYREEE come from the germline V gene (reference sequence). The CDR3 extends over 16 amino acids. V was cut by 2 bases and J by 0 bases, with 13 bases left in between. The CDR3 region is CASSFPAPGSTDTQYF. CDR3 DNA sequence: TGTGCCAGCAGCTTTCCCGCACCCGGTAGCACAGATACGCAGTATTTT.

The genes are TRBV6-5 and TRBJ1-1; 9 bases map to TRBD1. Trimming took 6 bases from V and 7 from J; bases not matched to a gene: 12. The CDR3 is made up of 15 amino acids. Per the germline V gene, CDR1 is MNHEY and CDR2 is SVGAGI. The CDR3 coding sequence is TGTGCCAGCAGCCCACGCCGGGGACAGGGTTTTGAAGCTTTCTTT. Its translation is CASSPRRGQGFEAFF.

The chain links TRBV2 to TRBJ2-7; tentative D call: TRBD2 (5 bases). V gave up 4 bases and J gave up 5 bases, with 15 bases separating them. The CDR3 runs 14 residues. From germline, CDR1 is SNHLY and CDR2 FYNNEI. The CDR3 sequence is CASSAYGSGNEQYF. The CDR3 nucleotides read TGTGCCAGCAGTGCGTACGGGTCCGGGAACGAGCAGTACTTC.

This chain connects TRBV6-2 or TRBV6-3 to TRBJ1-4, with TRBD1 identical over 7 bases. The CDR3 runs to 13 residues. Looked up from germline, CDR1 is MNHEY and CDR2 is SVGEGT. V gave up 5 bases and J gave up 6 bases; unmatched junction bases: 3. CDR3 in DNA: TGTGCCAGCAGTCTTACAGGGGATGAAAAACTGTTTTTT. Translated, it gives CASSLTGDEKLFF.

The genes are TRBV4-3 and TRBJ1-5; D is undetermined. The V and J ends lost 4 bases and 0 bases respectively, with 13 bases between them. The CDR3 sequence is 16 residues long. CDR1 and CDR2 (germline): LGHNA, YSLEER. CDR3 loop: CASSLRPVCSNQPQHF. CDR3 nucleotide sequence: TGCGCCAGCAGCCTCCGCCCGGTCTGTAGCAATCAGCCCCAGCATTTT.

The V and J genes are TRBV9 and TRBJ2-7; D might be TRBD1 (5 bases). V gave up 3 bases and J gave up 6 bases, with 13 bases separating them. The CDR3 is 13 residues long. Germline V gene sequence: CDR1 SGDLS, CDR2 YYNGEE. Here the CDR3 DNA reads TGTGCCAGCAGCGCCCCCGGTAGGGGCGAGCAGTACTTC. Translation: CASSAPGRGEQYF.

The rearrangement links TRBV4-1 to TRBJ2-3, with 11 bases matching TRBD1. With 5 bases clipped from V and 3 bases from J, the junction kept 7 bases outside the gene matches. CDR3 length: 16 amino acids. The germline CDR1 and CDR2 sequences are MGHRA and YSYEKL. The CDR3 DNA reads as TGCGCCAGCAGCAAGGGACAGGGGGTGTTAACAGATACGCAGTATTTT. Translating gives CASSKGQGVLTDTQYF.

In this sample, this clone turned up once. This chain uses TRBV6-5 with TRBJ2-7; TRBD1 matches 10 bases. From germline, CDR1 is MNHEY and CDR2 SVGAGI. Germline trimming cut 6 bases from V and 2 bases from J; bases unmatched to any gene: 7. The CDR3 sequence is 15 residues long. Here the CDR3 reads CASSLGGTGAYEQYF. CDR3 coding DNA: TGTGCCAGCAGCCTTGGCGGGACAGGGGCCTACGAGCAGTACTTC.

The rearrangement uses TRBV9 and TRBJ2-2; 11 bases align to TRBD2. The CDR3 has 16 amino acids. CDR1 is SGDLS, CDR2 YYNGEE, per germline. With V trimmed by 3 bases and J by 4 bases, 5 bases remained unmatched. The CDR3 nucleotides read TGTGCCAGCAGCGGCCTCCTAGCGGGGGGCACCGGGGAGCTGTTTTTT. Its translation: CASSGLLAGGTGELFF.

This chain connects TRBV7-2 to TRBJ2-5; 8 bases line up with TRBD2. J was trimmed by 9 bases and V by 3 bases; bases with no gene match: 3. CDR3 length equals 12 residues. CDR1 and CDR2 from the germline V gene are SGHTA and FQGNSA. CDR3 nucleotides: TGTGCCAGCAGCTTTCCGGGACTAGCCCAGTACTTC. This encodes CASSFPGLAQYF. Filled out from reference TRBV7-2 and TRBJ2-5, the complete variable domain reads GAGVSQSPSNKVTEKGKDVELRCDPISGHTALYWYRQSLGQGLEFLIYFQGNSAPDKSGLPSDRFSAERTGGSVSTLTIQRTQQEDSAVYLCASSFPGLAQYFGPGTRLLVL.

This clone was observed once. V and J are TRBV2 and TRBJ1-5, with 12 positions matching TRBD1. The J segment lost 6 bases and the V segment lost 6 bases, leaving 3 bases of the junction unmatched. In germline, CDR1 is SNHLY, CDR2 FYNNEI. The CDR3 contains 14 residues. CDR3 sequence reads: CASSLGQGAQPQHF. The CDR3, as DNA: TGTGCCAGCAGCCTGGGACAGGGGGCTCAGCCCCAGCATTTT.

The chain uses TRBV9 and TRBJ1-1; D not resolved. CDR1 and CDR2 from the germline V gene are SGDLS and YYNGEE. The CDR3 runs to 13 residues. Deletions cut 0 bases from V and 0 bases from J, with 3 bases between. For the CDR3, the DNA is TGTGCCAGCAGCGTAGACATGAACACTGAAGCTTTCTTT. Amino acid sequence: CASSVDMNTEAFF.

This rearrangement joins TRBV6-5 to TRBJ1-1; maybe TRBD1 (5 bases). Trimming stripped 3 bases from V and 1 base from J, with 12 bases between. Germline V gene lookup returns CDR1 MNHEY and CDR2 SVGAGI. CDR3 size: 15 residues. Here the CDR3 reads CASSYKGVTNTEAFF. The DNA of the CDR3 is TGTGCCAGCAGTTATAAAGGGGTGACGAACACTGAAGCTTTCTTT.

The gene calls are TRBV28 and TRBJ1-4, with D perhaps TRBD1 (6 bases). The CDR3 has 19 residues. Trimming pared 5 bases from V and 0 bases from J, leaving 22 bases between. In germline, CDR1 is MDHEN, CDR2 SYDVKM. The CDR3 sequence is CASSGPGGQGVATNEKLFF. Written as DNA, the CDR3 is TGTGCCAGCAGTGGGCCCGGGGGGCAGGGAGTTGCAACTAATGAAAAACTGTTTTTT.

The rearrangement joins TRBV7-6 to TRBJ2-1; TRBD2 might be the D (6 bases). From germline, CDR1 is SGHVS and CDR2 FNYEAQ. V was pared by 5 bases and J by 0 bases, with 14 bases between. The CDR3 is made up of 16 amino acids. The CDR3 sequence is CASSTRDGSSYNEQFF. The CDR3 DNA follows: TGTGCCAGCAGCACCCGGGACGGGAGCTCCTACAATGAGCAGTTCTTC.

This clone was observed a handful of times. J is TRBJ1-2 and V is TRBV12-3 or TRBV12-4; 12 bases are shared with TRBD1. The CDR3 runs 13 residues. Losses at the gene ends were 6 bases for V and 10 bases for J; bases not matched to a gene: 6. The CDR3 loop reads CASSPGQGADYTF. The CDR3 DNA sequence: TGTGCCAGCAGCCCGGGACAGGGGGCTGACTACACCTTC.

The chain uses TRBV4-1 and TRBJ1-1; no clear D gene. The CDR3 contains 14 residues. Trimming took 2 bases from V and 1 from J, leaving 8 bases between them. The germline V gene has CDR1 MGHRA and CDR2 YSYEKL. The CDR3 here is CASSQPTRNTEAFF. DNA for the CDR3: TGCGCCAGCAGCCAACCGACACGGAACACTGAAGCTTTCTTT.

This rearrangement joins TRBV24-1 to TRBJ1-4; a possible D gene is TRBD1 (5 bases). CDR3 length: 17 residues. V dropped 6 bases and J dropped 0 bases, with 16 bases sitting between them. Germline CDR1 KGHDR, CDR2 SFDVKD. CDR3 coding DNA: TGTGCCACCAGTCCCAACCCTTCGACAGCAACTAATGAAAAACTGTTTTTT. It translates to CATSPNPSTATNEKLFF.

The rearrangement uses TRBV5-6 and TRBJ1-1, with 8 bases matching TRBD1. This CDR3 is built from 14 residues. The V and J ends lost 0 bases and 4 bases, in that order; junction bases with no gene match: 2. The germline V gene has CDR1 SGHDT and CDR2 YYEEEE. In DNA, the CDR3 is TGTGCCAGCAGCTTGGTCGGGACAGGCACTGAAGCTTTCTTT. Its translation is CASSLVGTGTEAFF.